One sample yielded the 4 T cell receptor beta chains listed below, sequenced in a study of regulatory T cells in long-lasting Graves disease. Arm-PCR of CDR3 regions with iRepertoire HTBI primers generated TCR beta libraries. TCRdb re-derived calls from the multiplex PCR reads in MiXCR, one entry per CDR3 protein. The repertoire includes a few hundred thousand distinct CDR3 sequences, around a sixth of them detected once, and roughly 15% sits in the top ten. Time point in this sample: newly diagnosed GD, antithyroid drugs for less than 3 months. PBMC RNA was the source of the TCR library. A further study also used this sample, focusing on T cells in Graves' hyperthyroidism and ophthalmopathy.

Sample: peripheral blood mononuclear cells (PBMCs), taken at new diagnosis, from a patient treated with antithyroid drugs. Source of these receptors: a woman under 40 with Graves disease.

Worth noting for this clonotype: The CDR3 does not end in the conserved phenylalanine or tryptophan, so this is likely a read error. The genes are TRBV7-9 and TRBJ2-3; TRBD2 agrees at 12 bases. J was trimmed by 1 base and V by 5 bases; bases with no gene match: 16. This CDR3 is built from 20 residues. Germline V gene data show CDR1 as SEHNR and CDR2 as FQNEAQ (reference sequence). The CDR3 DNA follows: TGTGCCAGCAGCCTCGAACTAGCGGGGGGATCTTATGTAGGCACAGATACGCAGTATATT. It specifies CASSLELAGGSYVGTDTQYI.

This clonotype appeared many times. The chain joins TRBV3-1 to TRBJ1-2, with D hard to call. Trimming shortened V by 1 base and J by 3 bases, and 3 bases separated the two germline ends. The germline V gene encodes CDR1 LGHDT and CDR2 YNNKEL (reference sequence). The CDR3 contains 12 residues. CDR3 in amino acids: CASSQGDYGYTF. CDR3 nucleotides: TGTGCCAGCAGCCAAGGGGACTATGGCTACACCTTC.

This sequence joins TRBV20-1 and TRBJ2-7; D might be TRBD2 (5 bases). The CDR3 is 13 amino acids. V lost 6 bases, J lost 3 bases, and 15 bases lay in between. Per the germline V gene, CDR1 is DFQATT and CDR2 is SNEGSKA (reference sequence). CDR3 nucleotides: TGCAGTGCCCGTTGGGAGAGCGTCTACGAGCAGTACTTC. Translating it yields CSARWESVYEQYF.

A remark on this clonotype: The conserved final phenylalanine or tryptophan is absent from the CDR3, which likely points to a read error. The chain uses TRBV5-1 and TRBJ2-7; TRBD1 matches at 8 bases. CDR3 length equals 14 residues. The V and J ends lost 2 bases and 0 bases, in that order; junction bases with no gene match: 1. Germline CDR1 SGHRS, CDR2 YFSETQ. The CDR3 bases are TGCGCCAGCAGCTTCGGGACAGGCTCCTACGAGCAGTACTTA. This translates into CASSFGTGSYEQYL.